This T cell receptor (beta chain) was found in a study of shared clonotypes between healthy human individuals. Study-wide points: Only blood was sampled, and tissue TCR repertoires likely differ from blood ones. Naive CD4 clonotype sharing across several donors was about 5%.

The CDR3 runs 16 residues. The V end lost 6 bases, the J end lost 3 bases, and 17 bases lay between the germline ends. Germline V gene sequence: CDR1 SSHAT, CDR2 FNYEAQ (reference sequence). Sequenced by immunoSEQ multiplex PCR; TCRdb stores in-frame clones only, minus some. The sample includes approximately 640,000 clones, 90% seen only once; the top ten take roughly 36%. In its sample, this clone was seen once. What it binds is unknown. V gene TRBV7-7 combines with J gene TRBJ2-2; unclear D gene. This clonotype originated in a man aged 18 to 30 in good health. Some clones in this sample may be carry-over from other donors' samples. Sequenced material: memory CD8+ T cells from PBMCs. As to subset: CD45RO+ cells pooled with CCR7-negative TemRA cells. The CDR3, as DNA: TGTGCCAGCAGTTCCTCCTGGGAACCTCACACCGGGGAGCTGTTTTTT. Translated, it gives CASSSSWEPHTGELFF.